The 15 T cell receptor beta chains in this list originate from one sample, sequenced in a study of blood T cell repertoires in COVID-19. This table comes from immunoSEQ multiplex PCR, and its TCRdb copy is limited to in-frame clones, with some not included. The sample yields about 100,000 clones, more than 65% seen once. Input material: peripheral blood. The receptors were gathered from a man in his 70s with active or convalescent COVID-19.

This clone was found a few times. This chain connects TRBV6-2 or TRBV6-3 to TRBJ1-2; D gene unclear. V dropped 5 bases and J dropped 4 bases, with 8 bases sitting between them. The CDR3 length is 12 residues. In germline, CDR1 is MNHEY, CDR2 SVGEGT. The CDR3 nucleotides read TGTGCCAGCAGTCCCGGTGGCTATGGCTACACCTTC. Its translation: CASSPGGYGYTF.

The chain has TRBV4-3 and TRBJ2-2; 12 bases line up with TRBD1. Germline-derived CDR1 and CDR2 are LGHNA and YSLEER. The CDR3 spans 20 residues. V was pared by 4 bases and J by 3 bases, with 15 bases of the junction left unmatched. DNA of the CDR3: TGCGCCAGCAGCCCGATGGGGACAGGGGGCTTAGGGGGAGACACCGGGGAGCTGTTTTTT. Translating it yields CASSPMGTGGLGGDTGELFF.

In this sample, this clone turned up once. The chain is built from TRBV6-5 and TRBJ2-2; no reliable D call. V dropped 2 bases and J dropped 7 bases, with 8 bases sitting between them. CDR1 and CDR2 from the germline V gene are MNHEY and SVGAGI. The CDR3 runs to 13 residues. CDR3 nucleotide sequence: TGTGCCAGCAGTTACGGCAGGATCGGGGAGCTGTTTTTT. It is translated as CASSYGRIGELFF.

V usage is TRBV5-5 and J usage is TRBJ2-6; maybe TRBD1 (6 bases). Deletions cut 1 base from V and 0 bases from J, with 11 bases between. The CDR3 sequence is 17 residues long. Germline V gene sequence: CDR1 SGHKS, CDR2 YYEKEE (reference sequence). This CDR3 is CASSLQDRSSGANVLTF. In DNA, the CDR3 is TGTGCCAGCAGCTTGCAGGACAGAAGCTCTGGGGCCAACGTCCTGACTTTC.

This sequence joins TRBV30 and TRBJ1-2; 7 nucleotides agree with TRBD1. Germline CDR1 and CDR2: GTSNPN and SVGIG (reference sequence). J lost 8 bases, V lost 8 bases, and 11 bases had no gene match. This CDR3 is 12 amino acids long. The CDR3 reads CAGMTGFRGYTF. CDR3 nucleotides: TGTGCCGGTATGACAGGGTTTCGCGGCTACACCTTC.

J is TRBJ2-3 and V is TRBV5-4; D remains unclear. The germline V gene has CDR1 SGHNT and CDR2 YYREEE (reference sequence). V lost 0 bases and J lost 0, with 11 bases in between. The CDR3 is 16 residues long. The chain's CDR3 is CASSLAAPRSTDTQYF. For the CDR3, the DNA is TGTGCCAGCAGCTTGGCCGCACCGCGTAGCACAGATACGCAGTATTTT.

The rearrangement joins TRBV24-1 to TRBJ1-2, with D maybe TRBD1 (6 bases). Germline V gene sequence: CDR1 KGHDR, CDR2 SFDVKD. The CDR3 sequence is 15 residues long. V was clipped by 2 bases and J by 5 bases, with 14 bases between them. The DNA of the CDR3 is TGTGCCACCAGTGATTGGTCCGGGGACAAATATGGCTACACCTTC. It is translated as CATSDWSGDKYGYTF.

The J gene is TRBJ1-2, the V gene TRBV7-6, with D hard to call. The CDR3 contains 15 residues. V was shortened by 0 bases and J by 5 bases, with 13 bases between the two germline ends. Germline V gene data show CDR1 as SGHVS and CDR2 as FNYEAQ. DNA for the CDR3: TGTGCCAGCAGCTTAGCGGAGGGTTCGGTGTATGGCTACACCTTC. Translated: CASSLAEGSVYGYTF.

This chain joins TRBV28 and TRBJ2-1, with D uncertain. CDR1 is MDHEN, CDR2 SYDVKM, per germline. The ends were cut back, 5 bases at V and 7 bases at J, with 21 bases in the middle. The CDR3 loop spans 16 amino acids. This chain's CDR3 is CASSPAVLPQFNEQFF. For the CDR3, the DNA is TGTGCCAGCAGTCCCGCGGTCCTTCCCCAATTTAATGAGCAGTTCTTC.

The chain combines TRBV21-1 with TRBJ2-7; the table's TRBD2 call for D was not verified on the DNA. TRBV21-1 is a pseudogene locus. CDR3 size: 13 residues. CDR3 nucleotides: TGTGCCAGCAGCGAGCACGGGACCTACGAGCAGTACTTC. It yields the protein CASSEHGTYEQYF.

This clone was observed once. J is TRBJ2-2 and V is TRBV5-6, with D perhaps matching TRBD1 (5 bases). Trimming shortened V by 1 base and J by 7 bases, and 11 bases separated the two germline ends. Germline loops: CDR1 SGHDT, CDR2 YYEEEE. CDR3 size: 14 residues. CDR3 DNA: TGTGCCAGCAGCTTGTGGCAGGGAAACGGGGAGCTGTTTTTT. Translated: CASSLWQGNGELFF.

The chain joins TRBV9 to TRBJ2-1; tentative D call: TRBD1 (5 bases). Germline lookup yields CDR1 SGDLS and CDR2 YYNGEE. V was pared by 1 base and J by 4 bases, with 6 bases between. The CDR3 spans 13 residues. The CDR3, as DNA: TGTGCCAGCAGCGTACAGGGTTACAATGAGCAGTTCTTC. Its translation: CASSVQGYNEQFF.

V gene TRBV7-8 combines with J gene TRBJ2-7; 11 nucleotides line up with TRBD2. The CDR3 extends over 16 amino acids. V shed 5 bases and J 1 base; nucleotides not matched to a gene: 7. Germline CDR1 is SGHVS and CDR2 is FQNEAQ. The CDR3 coding sequence is TGTGCCAGCAGCGGCGGGGGACTAGCGGTTTCCTACGAGCAGTACTTC. Residues: CASSGGGLAVSYEQYF.

This clone was counted only a few times. The chain carries TRBV2 and TRBJ1-2; possible D gene TRBD1, 6 bases. Germline-derived CDR1 and CDR2 are SNHLY and FYNNEI. Trimming left V 6 bases short and J 8 bases short, with 16 bases between. The CDR3 has 13 residues. The CDR3 nucleotides read TGTGCCAGCAGAAAACAGGGAAATGAGGGCTACACCTTC. Its translation: CASRKQGNEGYTF. The full variable domain, in which reference TRBV2 and TRBJ1-2 provide the parts outside the CDR3, is EPEVTQTPSHQVTQMGQEVILRCVPISNHLYFYWYRQILGQKVEFLVSFYNNEISEKSEIFDDQFSVERPDGSNFTLKIRSTKLEDSAMYFCASRKQGNEGYTFGSGTRLTVV.

This sequence joins TRBV15 and TRBJ1-1; a possible D gene is TRBD1 (5 bases). Germline V lookup: CDR1 LNHNV, CDR2 YYDKDF (reference sequence). The CDR3 sequence is 14 residues long. Trimming pared 0 bases from V and 6 bases from J, leaving 11 bases between. CDR3 sequence (DNA): TGTGCCACCAGCAGAGATCGGGCGGGGGCTGAAGCTTTCTTT. The encoded protein is CATSRDRAGAEAFF.